One and the same sample provided the 17 T cell receptor beta chains below, sequenced in a study of sequential checkpoint blockade in melanoma. The data were produced by immunoSEQ multiplex PCR, yet TCRdb's version contains in-frame clones alone and is incomplete. Of 13,000 or so clones detected, around 72% appear once; the ten largest clones hold 25% to 35%. Treatment noted: randomized to nivolumab then ipilimumab (arm A) or the reverse (arm B). Here the sequenced sample was CD8+ T cells sorted from blood (inferred from file names), taken from a patient given nivolumab and ipilimumab in sequence. The receptors were sampled from a human donor with melanoma.

V is TRBV7-8 and J is TRBJ1-6; 7 bases fit TRBD1. With 3 bases clipped from V and 7 bases from J, the junction kept 3 bases outside the gene matches. The germline CDR1 and CDR2 sequences are SGHVS and FQNEAQ. This CDR3 contains 14 residues. In DNA, the CDR3 is TGTGCCAGCAGCTTTACAGGGGTGAATTCACCCCTCCACTTT. It is translated as CASSFTGVNSPLHF.

The rearrangement uses TRBV10-3 and TRBJ2-6; TRBD1 agrees at 9 bases. Looked up from germline, CDR1 is ENHRY and CDR2 is SYGVKD. J gave up 0 bases and V 3 bases, and 12 bases lay outside the gene matches. The CDR3 totals 20 residues. In nucleotides, the CDR3 is TGTGCCATCAGTGAACCGGGACAGGGCATTCTAAGCTCTGGGGCCAACGTCCTGACTTTC. This gives the protein CAISEPGQGILSSGANVLTF.

The V and J genes are TRBV4-1 and TRBJ2-7, with TRBD2 as a possible D gene (5 bases). The germline V gene encodes CDR1 MGHRA and CDR2 YSYEKL. The V end was cut by 1 base, the J end by 5 bases, with 15 bases between. The CDR3 is 15 amino acids. The CDR3 nucleotides are TGCGCCAGCAGCCAAGGGGCCGGGTCCGGGGACGAGCAGTACTTC. Translating it yields CASSQGAGSGDEQYF.

V usage is TRBV5-5 and J usage is TRBJ2-7; 7 bases are shared with TRBD1. This CDR3 has 15 residues. Unmatched junction bases numbered 6, after V lost 0 bases and J lost 3 bases. Germline V gene data show CDR1 as SGHKS and CDR2 as YYEKEE (reference sequence). The CDR3: CASSLVGTAGYEQYF. The CDR3 region has the DNA TGTGCCAGCAGCTTGGTAGGGACAGCTGGCTACGAGCAGTACTTC. Looking up the rest from reference TRBV5-5 and TRBJ2-7 gives the full variable domain: DAGVTQSPTHLIKTRGQQVTLRCSPISGHKSVSWYQQVLGQGPQFIFQYYEKEERGRGNFPDRFSARQFPNYSSELNVNALLLGDSALYLCASSLVGTAGYEQYFGPGTRLTVT.

By its share, this clone is medium-sized. V usage is TRBV19 and J usage is TRBJ1-3; 7 positions match TRBD1. Trimming cost V 4 bases and J 2 bases; bases outside gene matches: 2. This CDR3 comprises 14 residues. CDR1 and CDR2 (germline): LNHDA, SQIVND (reference sequence). The CDR3 region is CASSRQGTGNTIYF. The CDR3 DNA is TGTGCCAGTAGTAGACAGGGCACTGGAAACACCATATATTTT.

In its sample, this clone was seen a few times. This chain links TRBV7-9 with TRBJ1-4, with TRBD1 matching over 7 bases. V lost 5 bases, J lost 7 bases, and 7 bases stayed unmatched. CDR3 size: 14 residues. Per the germline V gene, CDR1 is SEHNR and CDR2 is FQNEAQ (reference sequence). DNA for the CDR3: TGTGCCAGCAGCCCCGGGACAGCTGGTGAAAAACTGTTTTTT. It codes for CASSPGTAGEKLFF.

The gene calls are TRBV5-1 and TRBJ2-7; D perhaps matches TRBD2 (5 bases). Trimming cost V 0 bases and J 5 bases, with 15 bases left between them. The CDR3 consists of 15 residues. Germline V gene sequence: CDR1 SGHRS, CDR2 YFSETQ. CDR3 coding DNA: TGCGCCAGCAGCTTGGGTGAGGGCCCCCAAGACGAGCAGTACTTC. The encoded protein is CASSLGEGPQDEQYF.

Only one count was recorded for this clone. Written as DNA, the CDR3 is TGTGCCAGCAGTGCCGGGACAGGGGGCTACGAGCAGTACTTC. Its translation is CASSAGTGGYEQYF. V gene TRBV6-5 combines with J gene TRBJ2-7; 11 bases are shared with TRBD1. The V segment lost 5 bases and the J segment 3 bases; nucleotides outside the gene matches: 3. The CDR3 loop spans 14 amino acids. Looked up from germline, CDR1 is MNHEY and CDR2 is SVGAGI.

This clone was counted a few times. A junction boundary mismatches the germline segment, possibly from a read error. V is TRBV4-3 and J is TRBJ2-7; 13 bases line up with TRBD2. Per germline, CDR1 LGHNA and CDR2 YSLEER. The CDR3 consists of 16 residues. The CDR3 bases are TGCGCCAGCAGCCACGGGACTAGCGGGATTTCCTCCGAGCAGTACTTC. Protein sequence: CASSHGTSGISSEQYF.

The chain couples TRBV5-6 to TRBJ2-7, with a weak D call TRBD2 (6 bases). This CDR3 contains 13 residues. The V and J ends lost 0 bases and 5 bases respectively, with 9 bases between them. The germline gives CDR1 SGHDT, CDR2 YYEEEE. Here the CDR3 reads CASSLVASDEQYF. The CDR3 nucleotides are TGTGCCAGCAGCTTGGTGGCTAGCGACGAGCAGTACTTC.

The rearrangement uses TRBV9 and TRBJ2-3; D is possibly TRBD2 (5 bases). Looked up from germline, CDR1 is SGDLS and CDR2 is YYNGEE. This CDR3 contains 15 residues. V was shortened by 4 bases and J by 0 bases, with 12 bases between the two germline ends. In DNA, the CDR3 is TGTGCCAGCAGCCTCGGACTCTATAGCACAGATACGCAGTATTTT. Its translation is CASSLGLYSTDTQYF.

This clone came up once. This chain connects TRBV9 to TRBJ2-7, with 10 bases fitting TRBD1. This CDR3 has 15 residues. Trimming cost V 4 bases and J 3 bases; bases outside gene matches: 7. The germline V gene encodes CDR1 SGDLS and CDR2 YYNGEE. CDR3 DNA: TGTGCCAGCAGCCCCCTCGGGACAGGGGACTACGAGCAGTACTTC. Its protein product is CASSPLGTGDYEQYF.

The chain is built from TRBV4-3 and TRBJ2-3; the D gene is possibly TRBD2 (6 bases). The V gene lost 1 base and the J gene lost 2 bases, with 16 bases spanning the gap. This CDR3 region has 17 residues. The germline CDR1 and CDR2 sequences are LGHNA and YSLEER. Here the CDR3 DNA reads TGCGCCAGCAGCCAAGGAACTAGCATCGGGTCCACAGATACGCAGTATTTT. Translation: CASSQGTSIGSTDTQYF.

The V gene is TRBV9, the J gene TRBJ2-7, with a tentative D call TRBD2 (5 bases). The germline CDR1 and CDR2 sequences are SGDLS and YYNGEE. Trimming took off 0 bases at V and 3 bases at J, with 13 bases between the two ends. The CDR3 covers 15 residues. This chain's CDR3 is CASSVGGKGYYEQYF. The CDR3 DNA sequence: TGTGCCAGCAGCGTAGGAGGGAAAGGGTACTACGAGCAGTACTTC.

The table lists this clone with a few counts. The chain links TRBV9 to TRBJ1-1; tentatively, D is TRBD1 (5 bases). V shed 3 bases and J shed 4 bases, with 13 bases lying between them. There are 14 residues in the CDR3. CDR1 SGDLS and CDR2 YYNGEE come from the germline V gene. The CDR3 is CASSATTGSTEAFF. Written as DNA, the CDR3 is TGTGCCAGCAGCGCCACAACAGGTAGCACTGAAGCTTTCTTT.

The chain is built from TRBV27 and TRBJ1-1; D remains unclear. The germline V gene encodes CDR1 MNHEY and CDR2 SMNVEV (reference sequence). The CDR3 length is 10 residues. V was shortened by 7 bases and J by 4 bases, with 4 bases between the two germline ends. Here the CDR3 DNA reads TGTGCCAGCATCGGCACTGAAGCTTTCTTT. Translated, it gives CASIGTEAFF.

CDR3 sequence (DNA): TGTGCCAGCAGACCCTCAACCGGGAGGCACTCCTACGAGCAGTACTTC. Translating gives CASRPSTGRHSYEQYF. V usage is TRBV6-6 and J usage is TRBJ2-7; 7 bases are shared with TRBD2. Germline values: CDR1 MNHNY, CDR2 SVGAGI (reference sequence). This CDR3 comprises 16 residues. J was trimmed by 0 bases and V by 6 bases; bases with no gene match: 11.